What follows describes a single TCR beta chain. The data belong to a study of shared clonotypes between healthy human individuals. TCRdb's table, derived via immunoSEQ multiplex PCR, lists solely in-frame clones and lacks some. The sample lists millions of clones, 85% to 95% occurring once. Naive CD4+ cells were CD45RA-selected; the remaining cells were memory. This CDR3 has 16 residues. Between the trimmed V and J ends, which lost 0 bases and 1 base, there was a span of 13 bases. Germline V gene sequence: CDR1 MNHNY, CDR2 SVGAGI (reference sequence). The V call is TRBV6-6, the J call TRBJ2-7, with D perhaps matching TRBD1 or TRBD2 (5 bases each). The TCR originated in a man younger than 30 in good health. Some clones in this sample may be carry-over from other donors' samples. Sequencing input: naive CD4+ T cells from PBMCs. The subset: CD45RA+ positively selected. CDR3 DNA sequence: TGTGCCAGCAGTTACTCGAAGTATGGGGGATCCTACGAGCAGTACTTC. This codes for CASSYSKYGGSYEQYF.